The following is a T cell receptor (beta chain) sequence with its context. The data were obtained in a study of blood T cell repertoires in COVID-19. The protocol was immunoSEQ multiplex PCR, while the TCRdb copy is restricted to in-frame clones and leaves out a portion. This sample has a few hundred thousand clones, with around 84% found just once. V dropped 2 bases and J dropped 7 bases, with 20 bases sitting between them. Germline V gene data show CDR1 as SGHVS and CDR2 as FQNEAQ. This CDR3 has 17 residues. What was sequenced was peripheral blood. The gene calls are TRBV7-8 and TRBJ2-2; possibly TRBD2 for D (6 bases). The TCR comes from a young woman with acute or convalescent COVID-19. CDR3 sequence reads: CASSLPRGLLGSGELFF. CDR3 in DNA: TGTGCCAGCAGCTTACCACGCGGGCTACTCGGGAGCGGGGAGCTGTTTTTT.